The 24 T cell receptor beta chains below come from one sample, sequenced in a study of blood T cell repertoires in COVID-19. Sequenced by immunoSEQ multiplex PCR; TCRdb stores in-frame clones only, minus some. The profile shows roughly 62,000 clones, 70% to 85% of them singletons. What was sequenced was peripheral blood. The source of these receptors is a man in his 60s with acute or convalescent COVID-19.

The chain couples TRBV10-3 to TRBJ1-2; D uncertain. Germline-derived CDR1 and CDR2 are ENHRY and SYGVKD. Trimming took off 6 bases at V and 3 bases at J, with 8 bases between the two ends. CDR3 length equals 12 residues. CDR3 sequence: CAIRREDYGYTF. The CDR3 coding sequence is TGTGCCATCAGGAGGGAGGACTATGGCTACACCTTC.

V usage is TRBV12-3 or TRBV12-4 and J usage is TRBJ1-2; no clear D gene. This CDR3 spans 11 amino acids. Trimming stripped 3 bases from V and 10 bases from J, with 9 bases between. The CDR3 nucleotides are TGTGCCAGCAGTTTTGGTGAGATCTACACCTTC. Encoded protein: CASSFGEIYTF.

The gene calls are TRBV10-2 and TRBJ1-2; D unresolved. V was shortened by 4 bases and J by 6 bases, with 12 bases between the two germline ends. Germline-derived CDR1 and CDR2 are WSHSY and SAAADI. CDR3 size: 13 residues. The CDR3 is CASSVGSKDGYTF. Here the CDR3 DNA reads TGCGCCAGCAGTGTTGGGAGCAAGGATGGCTACACCTTC.

J is TRBJ2-3 and V is TRBV24-1, with D possibly matching TRBD1 (5 bases). The CDR3 extends over 15 amino acids. The V and J ends lost 0 bases and 4 bases respectively, with 10 bases between them. Germline CDR1 and CDR2: KGHDR and SFDVKD. Written as DNA, the CDR3 is TGTGCCACCAGTGATTTGGAAGACAGCTCAGATACGCAGTATTTT. This translates into CATSDLEDSSDTQYF.

In DNA, the CDR3 is TGTGCTAGTGGCCGTGGACTAGCGGGGTTCCAAGAGACCCAGTACTTC. It translates to CASGRGLAGFQETQYF. This chain links TRBV12-5 with TRBJ2-5, with 12 nucleotides matching TRBD2. The CDR3 is 16 amino acids. CDR1 LGHNT and CDR2 FRNRAP come from the germline V gene. V shed 6 bases, J shed 1 base, and the junction held 6 bases outside the gene matches.

The chain has TRBV11-2 and TRBJ2-1; D not resolved. V lost 4 bases and J lost 2, with 6 bases in between. From germline, CDR1 is SGHAT and CDR2 FQNNGV. This CDR3 region has 13 residues. CDR3 in amino acids: CASSWQAYNEQFF. The CDR3 coding sequence is TGTGCCAGCAGCTGGCAGGCCTACAATGAGCAGTTCTTC.

V is TRBV14 and J is TRBJ1-4, with a possible D match to TRBD1 (5 bases). Germline CDR1 and CDR2: SGHDN and FVKESK. CDR3 size: 13 residues. Trimming pared 1 base from V and 10 bases from J, leaving 10 bases between. CDR3 coding DNA: TGTGCCAGCAGCCAAGCTGCGGGACCAAAACTGTTTTTT. This codes for CASSQAAGPKLFF.

This rearrangement joins TRBV5-5 to TRBJ1-1, with D uncertain. From germline, CDR1 is SGHKS and CDR2 YYEKEE (reference sequence). The CDR3 is 14 amino acids. V lost 4 bases to trimming and J lost 4 bases, with 14 bases between them. The CDR3 DNA is TGTGCCAGCAGCATGTCGGCCCGGGGCACTGAAGCTTTCTTT. This sequence encodes CASSMSARGTEAFF.

The chain employs TRBV5-1 and TRBJ2-1; 9 bases agree with TRBD2. The CDR3 loop spans 15 amino acids. Germline V CDR1 and CDR2: SGHRS, YFSETQ. With V trimmed by 0 bases and J by 6 bases, 4 bases remained unmatched. DNA for the CDR3: TGCGCCAGCAGCTTGGGGGCTAGCGGGGTCAATGAGCAGTTCTTC. This translates into CASSLGASGVNEQFF.

The genes are TRBV11-2 and TRBJ1-2, with TRBD1 matching 7 bases. V lost 1 base, J lost 2 bases, and 7 bases stayed unmatched. The CDR3 spans 16 residues. Germline V gene data show CDR1 as SGHAT and CDR2 as FQNNGV. Written as DNA, the CDR3 is TGTGCCAGCAGCTTAGCGGGAGTACAGGGGAACTATGGCTACACCTTC. Translated, it gives CASSLAGVQGNYGYTF.

The chain joins TRBV18 to TRBJ1-5, with a weak D call TRBD1 (6 bases). CDR3 size: 14 residues. The V end lost 6 bases, the J end lost 4 bases, and 13 bases lay between the germline ends. CDR1 is KGHSH and CDR2 is LQKENI in the germline V gene. The CDR3 sequence is CASSAGVGNQPQHF. CDR3 in DNA: TGTGCCAGCTCGGCAGGGGTAGGTAATCAGCCCCAGCATTTT.

The chain combines TRBV5-8 with TRBJ2-7; D is uncertain. Deletions cut 5 bases from V and 3 bases from J, with 9 bases between. CDR3 length equals 12 residues. Looked up from germline, CDR1 is SGHTS and CDR2 is YDEGEE. The CDR3, as DNA: TGTGCCAGCAGTCGGTCCTTCTACGAGCAGTACTTC. This translates into CASSRSFYEQYF.

The V and J genes are TRBV30 and TRBJ1-5, with a weak D call TRBD1 (6 bases). Between the trimmed V and J ends, which lost 5 bases and 7 bases, there was a span of 15 bases. Germline values: CDR1 GTSNPN, CDR2 SVGIG (reference sequence). This CDR3 is 13 amino acids long. The CDR3 loop is CAWETGRGQPQHF. DNA for the CDR3: TGTGCCTGGGAGACAGGCCGCGGGCAGCCCCAGCATTTT.

The CDR3: CASSLRGSGVADTQYF. Here the CDR3 DNA reads TGCGCCAGCAGCTTGCGAGGGTCCGGAGTTGCAGATACGCAGTATTTT. The chain couples TRBV5-1 to TRBJ2-3; D perhaps matches TRBD2 (5 bases). The ends were cut back, 1 base at V and 4 bases at J, with 16 bases in the middle. There are 16 residues in the CDR3. Germline V CDR1 and CDR2: SGHRS, YFSETQ.

V gene TRBV27 combines with J gene TRBJ1-6; D call uncertain. CDR1 is MNHEY, CDR2 SMNVEV, per germline (reference sequence). The CDR3 is 13 residues long. With 9 bases removed from V and 7 bases from J, the gap between germline ends came to 13 bases. This chain's CDR3 is CASAPTGNSPLHF. CDR3 DNA sequence: TGTGCCAGTGCGCCTACGGGAAATTCACCCCTCCACTTT.

The V call is TRBV7-2, the J call TRBJ1-2, with 7 bases fitting TRBD1. This CDR3 region has 14 residues. The germline V gene encodes CDR1 SGHTA and CDR2 FQGNSA. Losses at the gene ends were 3 bases for V and 0 bases for J; bases not matched to a gene: 1. CDR3 DNA: TGTGCCAGCAGCTTTGACAGGGCTAACTATGGCTACACCTTC. This gives the protein CASSFDRANYGYTF.

J is TRBJ2-2 and V is TRBV5-1, with a tentative D call TRBD1 (5 bases). Germline CDR1 and CDR2: SGHRS and YFSETQ. This CDR3 spans 14 amino acids. Between the trimmed V and J ends, which lost 7 bases and 4 bases, there was a span of 14 bases. CDR3 DNA sequence: TGCGCCAGCGGGAAGTCAGGGTTCACCGGGGAGCTGTTTTTT. Translation gives CASGKSGFTGELFF. The variable domain in full, completed from reference TRBV5-1 and TRBJ2-2, reads KAGVTQTPRYLIKTRGQQVTLSCSPISGHRSVSWYQQTPGQGLQFLFEYFSETQRNKGNFPGRFSGRQFSNSRSEMNVSTLELGDSALYLCASGKSGFTGELFFGEGSRLTVL.

This chain connects TRBV5-6 to TRBJ1-2; D is ambiguous. Germline V CDR1 and CDR2: SGHDT, YYEEEE. This CDR3 spans 12 amino acids. V lost 5 bases and J lost 3, with 8 bases in between. CDR3 nucleotides: TGTGCCAGCAGTCCGGGAGACTATGGCTACACCTTC. This sequence encodes CASSPGDYGYTF.

The V call is TRBV10-3, the J call TRBJ2-1; D gene unclear. V shed 8 bases and J shed 6 bases, with 14 bases lying between them. The CDR3 spans 13 residues. Per the germline V gene, CDR1 is ENHRY and CDR2 is SYGVKD. The CDR3 reads CAISRTSGNEQFF. As DNA, the CDR3 is TGTGCCATCTCTAGAACATCCGGCAATGAGCAGTTCTTC.

This chain connects TRBV6-1 to TRBJ2-7; no reliable D call. There are 10 residues in the CDR3. V was trimmed by 8 bases and J by 2 bases, leaving 4 bases between them. Germline V gene lookup returns CDR1 MNHNS and CDR2 SASEGT. CDR3 bases: TGTGCCAGCGGAGCCTACGAGCAGTACTTC. Translating gives CASGAYEQYF.

The table lists this clone with a count of one. The chain couples TRBV9 to TRBJ1-6; TRBD1 matches 7 bases. Losses at the gene ends were 5 bases for V and 7 bases for J; bases not matched to a gene: 9. Germline-derived CDR1 and CDR2 are SGDLS and YYNGEE. This CDR3 region has 15 residues. CDR3 residues: CASSTPGTVNSPLHF. CDR3 bases: TGTGCCAGCAGTACACCCGGGACAGTAAATTCACCCCTCCACTTT.

This chain connects TRBV2 to TRBJ1-1, with TRBD1 matching 9 bases. The CDR3 runs 14 residues. The germline gives CDR1 SNHLY, CDR2 FYNNEI. With V trimmed by 6 bases and J by 8 bases, 10 bases remained unmatched. The CDR3 sequence is CASSIGQGTTEAFF. The DNA for the CDR3 is TGTGCCAGCAGCATAGGACAGGGGACGACCGAAGCTTTCTTT. The full variable domain, with the rest looked up from reference TRBV2 and TRBJ1-1, is EPEVTQTPSHQVTQMGQEVILRCVPISNHLYFYWYRQILGQKVEFLVSFYNNEISEKSEIFDDQFSVERPDGSNFTLKIRSTKLEDSAMYFCASSIGQGTTEAFFGQGTRLTVV.

V gene TRBV24-1 combines with J gene TRBJ1-1; D perhaps matches TRBD1 (5 bases). This CDR3 is 12 amino acids long. Germline V CDR1 and CDR2: KGHDR, SFDVKD. The V end lost 10 bases, the J end lost 3 bases, and 11 bases lay between the germline ends. CDR3 in amino acids: CATAGGDTEAFF. In nucleotides, the CDR3 is TGTGCCACGGCGGGGGGGGACACTGAAGCTTTCTTT.

The rearrangement joins TRBV11-2 to TRBJ1-6; the match to TRBD1 covers 8 bases. J lost 0 bases, V lost 5 bases, and 12 bases had no gene match. Germline values: CDR1 SGHAT, CDR2 FQNNGV. The CDR3 is 19 amino acids. CDR3 residues: CASSESNDRGSSYNSPLHF. The CDR3 nucleotides read TGTGCCAGCAGCGAGAGTAACGACAGGGGAAGCTCCTATAATTCACCCCTCCACTTT.